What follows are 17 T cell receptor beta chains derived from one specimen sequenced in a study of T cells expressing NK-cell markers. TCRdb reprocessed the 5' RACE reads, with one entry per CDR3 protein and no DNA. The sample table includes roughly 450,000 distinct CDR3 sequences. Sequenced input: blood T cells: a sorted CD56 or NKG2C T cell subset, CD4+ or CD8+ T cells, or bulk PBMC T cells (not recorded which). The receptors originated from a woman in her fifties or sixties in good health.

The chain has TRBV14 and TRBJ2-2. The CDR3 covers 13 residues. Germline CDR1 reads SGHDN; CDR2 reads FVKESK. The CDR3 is CASSQGARGELFF. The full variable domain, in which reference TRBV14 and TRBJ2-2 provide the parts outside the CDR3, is EAGVTQFPSHSVIEKGQTVTLRCDPISGHDNLYWYRRVMGKEIKFLLHFVKESKQDESGMPNNRFLAERTGGTYSTLKVQPAELEDSGVYFCASSQGARGELFFGEGSRLTVL.

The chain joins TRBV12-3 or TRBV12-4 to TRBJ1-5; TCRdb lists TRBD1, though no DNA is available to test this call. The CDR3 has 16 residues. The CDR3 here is CASSSRTGGRNQPQHF.

The CDR3 loop is CSARGVFGLPGELFF. The chain combines TRBV20-1 with TRBJ2-2. Germline CDR1 reads DFQATT; CDR2 reads SNEGSKA (reference sequence). CDR3 length: 15 residues.

The CDR3 protein is CASSVGQGLVKWNEQFF. The chain links TRBV9 to TRBJ2-1; TCRdb selects TRBD2, and the lack of DNA leaves this call unchecked. The length of the CDR3 is 17 residues. Germline values: CDR1 SGDLS, CDR2 YYNGEE.

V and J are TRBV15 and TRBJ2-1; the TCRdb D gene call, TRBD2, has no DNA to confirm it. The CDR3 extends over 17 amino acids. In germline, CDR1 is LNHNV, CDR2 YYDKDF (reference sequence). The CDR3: CATSRGSGSSGRNEQFF.

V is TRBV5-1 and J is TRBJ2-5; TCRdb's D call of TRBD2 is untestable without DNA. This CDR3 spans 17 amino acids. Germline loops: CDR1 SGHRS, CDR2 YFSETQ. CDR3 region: CASSLGWTSGDQETQYF.

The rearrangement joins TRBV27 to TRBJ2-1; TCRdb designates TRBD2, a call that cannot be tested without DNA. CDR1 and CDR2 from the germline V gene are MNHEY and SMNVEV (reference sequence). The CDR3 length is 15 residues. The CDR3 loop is CASNLYPSGNNEQFF.

CDR3 residues: CSARASRGLLDTGELFF. This rearrangement joins TRBV20-1 to TRBJ2-2; lacking DNA, the TRBD1 call made by TCRdb goes unchecked. The CDR3 length is 17 residues. CDR1 is DFQATT, CDR2 SNEGSKA, per germline (reference sequence).

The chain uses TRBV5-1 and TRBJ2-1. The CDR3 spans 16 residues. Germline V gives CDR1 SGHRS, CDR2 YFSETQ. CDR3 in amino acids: CASSLVPGGTYNEQFF.

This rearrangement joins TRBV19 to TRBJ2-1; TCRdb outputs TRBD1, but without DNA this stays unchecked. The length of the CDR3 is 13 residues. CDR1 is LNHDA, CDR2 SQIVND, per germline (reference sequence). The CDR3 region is CASSIIREREQFF.

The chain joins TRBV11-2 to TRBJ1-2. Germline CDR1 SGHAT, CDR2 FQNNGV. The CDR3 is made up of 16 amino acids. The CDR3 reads CASSPAGTTGHYGYTF.

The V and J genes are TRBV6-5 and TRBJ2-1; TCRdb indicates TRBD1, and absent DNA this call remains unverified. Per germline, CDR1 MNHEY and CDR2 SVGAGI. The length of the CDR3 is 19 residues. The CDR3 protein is CASSRWTAPLRSSYNEQFF.

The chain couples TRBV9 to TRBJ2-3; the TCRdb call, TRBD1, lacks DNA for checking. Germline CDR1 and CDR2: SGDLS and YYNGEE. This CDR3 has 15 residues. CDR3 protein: CASSPVGVGTDTQYF.

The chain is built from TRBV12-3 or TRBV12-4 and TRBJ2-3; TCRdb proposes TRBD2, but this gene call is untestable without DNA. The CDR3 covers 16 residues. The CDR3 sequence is CASSSGTSLGADTQYF.

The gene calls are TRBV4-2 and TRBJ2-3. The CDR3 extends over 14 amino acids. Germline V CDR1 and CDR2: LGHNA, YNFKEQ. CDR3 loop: CASSQGWTTDTQYF.

The CDR3 spells CATSRDGAGVRNEQFF. The V and J genes are TRBV15 and TRBJ2-1; as DNA is missing, the TRBD2 call by TCRdb cannot be tested. Germline V gene data show CDR1 as LNHNV and CDR2 as YYDKDF (reference sequence). The CDR3 has 16 amino acids.

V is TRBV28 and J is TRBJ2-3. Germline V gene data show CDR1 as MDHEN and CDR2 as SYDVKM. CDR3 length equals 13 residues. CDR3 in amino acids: CASSFGYTDTQYF. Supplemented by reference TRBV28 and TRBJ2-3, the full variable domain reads DVKVTQSSRYLVKRTGEKVFLECVQDMDHENMFWYRQDPGLGLRLIYFSYDVKMKEKGDIPEGYSVSREKKERFSLILESASTNQTSMYLCASSFGYTDTQYFGPGTRLTVL.